This record looks at one T cell receptor beta chain sequence and its context. The data originate from a study of blood T cell repertoires in COVID-19. Original methodology: Reference gene primer amplification yielded estimated nucleated cell counts. Sequencing was performed with immunoSEQ multiplex PCR; in TCRdb, only in-frame clones are kept and a portion is missing. That table is the source of V, J and clone size, and D and trimming were worked out from the DNA. The sample includes some 110,000 clones, around three quarters of them seen just once. CDR1 MDHEN and CDR2 SYDVKM come from the germline V gene. Trimming pared 5 bases from V and 1 base from J, leaving 11 bases between. The CDR3 is made up of 14 amino acids.

The chain is built from TRBV28 and TRBJ1-2; D ambiguous. This clonotype was obtained from a man between 65 and 85 years old with acute or convalescent COVID-19. The sequencing sample was made of peripheral blood. The CDR3: CASSAGDFNYGYTF. The CDR3 bases are TGTGCCAGCAGTGCCGGAGACTTTAACTATGGCTACACCTTC.